Below are 18 T cell receptor beta chains sequenced from a single sample in a study of T cells after yellow fever vaccination. TCRdb passed the 5' RACE reads through MiXCR, listing each CDR3 protein once. The table includes hundreds of thousands of distinct CDR3 sequences, 9% to 15% detected once. The material was PBMCs, obtained on the day of the yellow fever booster vaccination. The source is a man aged 30-40 years who received the YFV17D yellow fever vaccine.

This clonotype was counted between two and nine times. The V call is TRBV4-3, the J call TRBJ2-2; perhaps TRBD2 as D (5 bases). Germline V gene sequence: CDR1 LGHNA, CDR2 YSLEER. Deletions cut 1 base from V and 5 bases from J, with 11 bases between. The CDR3 contains 15 residues. For the CDR3, the DNA is TGCGCCAGCAGCCAAGCAGTAGCGACAACCGGGGAGCTGTTTTTT. Its translation is CASSQAVATTGELFF.

The chain has TRBV5-6 and TRBJ1-3; no clear D gene. The ends were cut back, 1 base at V and 2 bases at J, with 13 bases in the middle. CDR1 and CDR2 from the germline V gene are SGHDT and YYEEEE. This CDR3 region has 16 residues. CDR3: CASSLRGRPPGNTIYF. The DNA of the CDR3 is TGTGCCAGCAGCTTGAGAGGGCGACCACCTGGAAACACCATATATTTT.

The chain is built from TRBV12-3 or TRBV12-4 and TRBJ2-1; D may be TRBD1 (6 bases). V lost 5 bases and J 4 bases, leaving 15 bases between the germline ends. The CDR3 consists of 15 residues. The CDR3 sequence is CASSTQGPDYNEQFF. The CDR3 DNA follows: TGTGCCAGCAGTACACAGGGCCCCGATTACAATGAGCAGTTCTTC.

This clonotype was recorded a few times. The V and J genes are TRBV20-1 and TRBJ2-3, with D perhaps matching TRBD2 (6 bases). Germline lookup yields CDR1 DFQATT and CDR2 SNEGSKA (reference sequence). This CDR3 has 12 residues. Trimming removed 7 bases from V and 4 bases from J, with 12 bases in between. DNA for the CDR3: TGCAGTGGGGACTCCTTGGCAGATACGCAGTATTTT. As protein: CSGDSLADTQYF.

This clonotype was counted ten times or more. This rearrangement joins TRBV12-3 or TRBV12-4 to TRBJ2-3; D remains ambiguous. The V gene lost 3 bases and the J gene lost 4 bases, with 8 bases spanning the gap. The CDR3 has 13 amino acids. CDR3: CASSFWGADTQYF. CDR3 nucleotides: TGTGCCAGCAGTTTTTGGGGTGCAGATACGCAGTATTTT.

The J gene is TRBJ2-5, the V gene TRBV7-2, with 8 bases identical to TRBD1. Germline CDR1 reads SGHTA; CDR2 reads FQGNSA. CDR3 size: 16 residues. Trimming removed 5 bases from V and 4 bases from J; junction bases left unmatched: 12. This CDR3 reads CASSTRWPGTGETQYF. CDR3 DNA: TGTGCCAGCAGCACCCGCTGGCCCGGGACAGGAGAGACCCAGTACTTC.

This clonotype has just a few counts. This chain uses TRBV27 with TRBJ1-4; D is undetermined. The CDR3 is made up of 14 amino acids. V lost 4 bases and J 3 bases, leaving 9 bases between the germline ends. CDR1 and CDR2 (germline): MNHEY, SMNVEV (reference sequence). The CDR3 protein is CASSWTGSNEKLFF. The CDR3 bases are TGTGCCAGCAGTTGGACGGGTTCTAATGAAAAACTGTTTTTT.

This clonotype has ten or more counts. J is TRBJ2-3 and V is TRBV5-1; 8 nucleotides align to TRBD1. This CDR3 region has 15 residues. V shed 4 bases, J shed 2 bases, and the junction held 6 bases outside the gene matches. Germline CDR1 SGHRS, CDR2 YFSETQ. The CDR3 DNA reads TGCGCCAGCAGCGCGACAGGGGAAAACACAGATACGCAGTATTTT. As protein: CASSATGENTDTQYF.

This clonotype was seen more than once but under ten times. The chain is built from TRBV7-8 and TRBJ2-7; perhaps D is TRBD1 or TRBD2 (5 bases each). The CDR3 loop spans 17 amino acids. V shed 5 bases and J shed 6 bases, with 26 bases lying between them. CDR1 is SGHVS and CDR2 is FQNEAQ in the germline V gene. CDR3 loop: CASSRNVAGALNSEQYF. DNA for the CDR3: TGTGCCAGCAGCCGGAACGTCGCCGGGGCTTTGAACTCCGAGCAGTACTTC.

This clonotype appeared many times. V gene TRBV4-2 combines with J gene TRBJ2-7, with D maybe TRBD1 (6 bases). Germline V gene lookup returns CDR1 LGHNA and CDR2 YNFKEQ. V lost 1 base to trimming and J lost 3 bases, with 13 bases between them. This CDR3 spans 15 amino acids. This CDR3 is CASSQVMGAGYEQYF. The CDR3 DNA reads TGTGCCAGCAGCCAAGTTATGGGGGCGGGCTACGAGCAGTACTTC.

This chain links TRBV20-1 with TRBJ2-2; 8 bases are shared with TRBD2. This CDR3 region has 15 residues. V was pared by 6 bases and J by 1 base, with 7 bases of the junction left unmatched. Germline V lookup: CDR1 DFQATT, CDR2 SNEGSKA (reference sequence). The chain's CDR3 is CSARIAGRNTGELFF. CDR3 sequence (DNA): TGCAGTGCCAGAATAGCGGGGCGGAACACCGGGGAGCTGTTTTTT.

This clonotype has just a few counts. The chain combines TRBV5-1 with TRBJ2-7; unclear D gene. The CDR3 extends over 13 amino acids. The germline V and J ends were trimmed by 0 bases and 6 bases, with 10 bases remaining between them. Germline V CDR1 and CDR2: SGHRS, YFSETQ. CDR3 DNA sequence: TGCGCCAGCAGCTTGGTGGGGTCGGGCGAGCAGTACTTC. Protein product: CASSLVGSGEQYF.

This clonotype was seen more than once but under ten times. This rearrangement joins TRBV5-1 to TRBJ2-7, with 7 bases fitting TRBD2. Per germline, CDR1 SGHRS and CDR2 YFSETQ. CDR3 length equals 15 residues. The V gene end was trimmed by 5 bases and the J gene end by 2 bases; junction bases not matched to a gene: 10. The CDR3: CASSPETSTAYEQYF. CDR3 coding DNA: TGCGCCAGCAGTCCCGAGACTAGCACCGCCTACGAGCAGTACTTC.

This clonotype appeared many times. The chain employs TRBV7-9 and TRBJ2-3; TRBD2 might be the D (5 bases). Deletions cut 5 bases from V and 3 bases from J, with 18 bases between. This CDR3 has 16 amino acids. The V gene's germline CDR1 is SEHNR and CDR2 FQNEAQ (reference sequence). In nucleotides, the CDR3 is TGTGCCAGCAGCCCTCCTGGCGGAGGCTGGACAGATACGCAGTATTTT. Residues: CASSPPGGGWTDTQYF. The entire variable domain, with the rest obtained from reference TRBV7-9 and TRBJ2-3, is as follows: DTGVSQNPRHKITKRGQNVTFRCDPISEHNRLYWYRQTLGQGPEFLTYFQNEAQLEKSRLLSDRFSAERPKGSFSTLEIQRTEQGDSAMYLCASSPPGGGWTDTQYFGPGTRLTVL.

This clonotype was recorded many times. The chain combines TRBV6-2 or TRBV6-3 with TRBJ2-1, with TRBD1 identical over 8 bases. V shed 0 bases and J 8 bases; nucleotides not matched to a gene: 3. Germline V gives CDR1 MNHEY, CDR2 SVGEGT. The CDR3 covers 14 residues. CDR3 protein: CASSYSTRGHEQFF. The CDR3 bases are TGTGCCAGCAGTTACTCGACCAGGGGGCATGAGCAGTTCTTC.

This clonotype was seen a few times. The chain has TRBV4-3 and TRBJ1-1; the D gene is possibly TRBD1 (5 bases). Trimming took off 1 base at V and 5 bases at J, with 14 bases between the two ends. The CDR3 spans 15 residues. The germline V gene encodes CDR1 LGHNA and CDR2 YSLEER. The CDR3 DNA reads TGCGCCAGCAGCCAAGTCGCCGGGACGCAGACTGAAGCTTTCTTT. Translation: CASSQVAGTQTEAFF.

This clonotype was picked up a small number of times. The V gene is TRBV29-1, the J gene TRBJ2-3; D is undetermined. The V and J ends lost 0 bases and 1 base respectively, with 14 bases between them. Germline loops: CDR1 SQVTM, CDR2 ANQGSEA. CDR3 size: 16 residues. The CDR3 DNA reads TGCAGCGTTGAAGATGTTGCTAGTGGTGGCACAGATACGCAGTATTTT. Translated: CSVEDVASGGTDTQYF.

DNA of the CDR3: TGTGCCAGCTCACGGGACAGGGCAGATACGCAGTATTTT. It codes for CASSRDRADTQYF. The V gene is TRBV18, the J gene TRBJ2-3; 9 positions agree with TRBD1. Trimming took 4 bases from V and 4 from J; bases not matched to a gene: 0. The CDR3 is 13 amino acids. Germline V CDR1 and CDR2: KGHSH, LQKENI.